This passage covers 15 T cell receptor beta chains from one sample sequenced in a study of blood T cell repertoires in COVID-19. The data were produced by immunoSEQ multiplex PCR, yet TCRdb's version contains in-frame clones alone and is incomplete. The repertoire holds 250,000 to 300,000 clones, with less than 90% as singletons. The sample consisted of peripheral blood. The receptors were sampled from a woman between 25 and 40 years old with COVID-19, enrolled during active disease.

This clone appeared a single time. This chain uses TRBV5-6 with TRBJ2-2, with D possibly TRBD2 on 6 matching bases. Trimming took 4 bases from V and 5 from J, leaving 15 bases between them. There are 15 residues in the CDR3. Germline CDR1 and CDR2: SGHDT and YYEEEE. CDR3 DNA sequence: TGTGCCAGCAGCCAAGGGGCAGGGAGGACCGGGGAGCTGTTTTTT. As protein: CASSQGAGRTGELFF. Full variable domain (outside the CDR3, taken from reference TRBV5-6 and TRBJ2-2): DAGVTQSPTHLIKTRGQQVTLRCSPKSGHDTVSWYQQALGQGPQFIFQYYEEEERQRGNFPDRFSGHQFPNYSSELNVNALLLGDSALYLCASSQGAGRTGELFFGEGSRLTVL.

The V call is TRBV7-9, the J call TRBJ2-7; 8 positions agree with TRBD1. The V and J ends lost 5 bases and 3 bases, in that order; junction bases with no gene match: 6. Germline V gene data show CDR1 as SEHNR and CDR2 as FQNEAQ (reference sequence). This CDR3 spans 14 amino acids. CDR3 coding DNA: TGTGCCAGCAGCCACCGGGACAGGTACTACGAGCAGTACTTC. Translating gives CASSHRDRYYEQYF.

CDR3 DNA sequence: TGCGCCAGCAGCCCACAGGACAGGGGCCGGGGCGGGGAGCTGTTTTTT. Amino acid sequence: CASSPQDRGRGGELFF. The chain recombines TRBV5-1 with TRBJ2-2, with 9 bases that match TRBD1. V lost 4 bases, J lost 7 bases, and 11 bases stayed unmatched. Germline values: CDR1 SGHRS, CDR2 YFSETQ. The CDR3 length is 16 residues. The full variable domain, rest sourced from reference TRBV5-1 and TRBJ2-2, is KAGVTQTPRYLIKTRGQQVTLSCSPISGHRSVSWYQQTPGQGLQFLFEYFSETQRNKGNFPGRFSGRQFSNSRSEMNVSTLELGDSALYLCASSPQDRGRGGELFFGEGSRLTVL.

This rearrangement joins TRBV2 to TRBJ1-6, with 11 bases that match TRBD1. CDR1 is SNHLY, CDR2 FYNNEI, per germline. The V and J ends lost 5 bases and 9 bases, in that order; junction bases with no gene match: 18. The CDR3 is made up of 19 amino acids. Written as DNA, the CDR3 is TGTGCCAGCAGTCACCCCCCGGACAGGGGGCGGTTAGGAATTTCACCCCTCCACTTT. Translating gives CASSHPPDRGRLGISPLHF.

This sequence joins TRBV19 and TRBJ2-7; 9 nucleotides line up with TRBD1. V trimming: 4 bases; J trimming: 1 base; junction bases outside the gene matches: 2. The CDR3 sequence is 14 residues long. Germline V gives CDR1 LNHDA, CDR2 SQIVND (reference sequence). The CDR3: CASSRQGESYEQYF. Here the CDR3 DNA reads TGTGCCAGTAGTAGACAGGGGGAATCCTACGAGCAGTACTTC. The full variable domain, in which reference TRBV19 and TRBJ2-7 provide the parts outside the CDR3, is DGGITQSPKYLFRKEGQNVTLSCEQNLNHDAMYWYRQDPGQGLRLIYYSQIVNDFQKGDIAEGYSVSREKKESFPLTVTSAQKNPTAFYLCASSRQGESYEQYFGPGTRLTVT.

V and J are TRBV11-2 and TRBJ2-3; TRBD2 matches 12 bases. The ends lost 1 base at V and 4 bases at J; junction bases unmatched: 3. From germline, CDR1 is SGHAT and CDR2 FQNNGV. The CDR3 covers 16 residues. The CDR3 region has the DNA TGTGCCAGCAGCTTAGGGACTAGCGGGGTTCCAGATACGCAGTATTTT. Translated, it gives CASSLGTSGVPDTQYF.

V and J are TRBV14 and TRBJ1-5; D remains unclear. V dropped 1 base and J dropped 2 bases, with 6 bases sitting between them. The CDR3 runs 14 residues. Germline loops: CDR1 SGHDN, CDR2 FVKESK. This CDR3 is CASSQGGGNQPQHF. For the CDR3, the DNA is TGTGCCAGCAGCCAAGGCGGGGGCAATCAGCCCCAGCATTTT.

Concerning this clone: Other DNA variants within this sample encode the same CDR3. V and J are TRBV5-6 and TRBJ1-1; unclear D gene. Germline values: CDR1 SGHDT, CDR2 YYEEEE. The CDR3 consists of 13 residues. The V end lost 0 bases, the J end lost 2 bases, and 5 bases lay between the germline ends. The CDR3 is CASSLAGNTEAFF. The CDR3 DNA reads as TGTGCCAGCAGCTTGGCGGGAAACACTGAAGCTTTCTTT.

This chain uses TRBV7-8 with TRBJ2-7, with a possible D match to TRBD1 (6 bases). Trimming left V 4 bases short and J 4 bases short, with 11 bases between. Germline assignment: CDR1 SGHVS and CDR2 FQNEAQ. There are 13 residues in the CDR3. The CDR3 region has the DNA TGTGCCAGCAGCTCCTCGACAGGATACGAGCAGTACTTC. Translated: CASSSSTGYEQYF. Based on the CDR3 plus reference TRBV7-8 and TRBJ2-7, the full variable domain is GAGVSQSPRYKVAKRGQDVALRCDPISGHVSLFWYQQALGQGPEFLTYFQNEAQLDKSGLPSDRFFAERPEGSVSTLKIQRTQQEDSAVYLCASSSSTGYEQYFGPGTRLTVT.

The CDR3 spells CASSSFSGGVGPNEKLFF. CDR3 DNA: TGTGCCAGCTCATCATTTTCAGGGGGCGTAGGCCCTAATGAAAAACTGTTTTTT. V gene TRBV18 combines with J gene TRBJ1-4, with TRBD1 matching 8 bases. V gave up 5 bases and J gave up 3 bases; unmatched junction bases: 14. CDR1 and CDR2 from the germline V gene are KGHSH and LQKENI. This CDR3 is built from 18 residues. The full variable domain, completed using reference TRBV18 and TRBJ1-4, is NAGVMQNPRHLVRRRGQEARLRCSPMKGHSHVYWYRQLPEEGLKFMVYLQKENIIDESGMPKERFSAEFPKEGPSILRIQQVVRGDSAAYFCASSSFSGGVGPNEKLFFGSGTQLSVL.

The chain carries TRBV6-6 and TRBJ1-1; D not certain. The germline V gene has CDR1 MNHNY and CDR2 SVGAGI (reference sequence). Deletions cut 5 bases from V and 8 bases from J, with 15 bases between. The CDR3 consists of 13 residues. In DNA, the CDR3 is TGTGCCAGCAGTCCGCGGCTCGAGGGAGAAGCTTTCTTT. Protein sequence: CASSPRLEGEAFF.

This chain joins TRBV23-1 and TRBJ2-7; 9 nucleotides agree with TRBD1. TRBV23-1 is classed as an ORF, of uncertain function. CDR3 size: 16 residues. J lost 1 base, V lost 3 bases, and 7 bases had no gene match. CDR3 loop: CASSQEAGTGSYEQYF. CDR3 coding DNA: TGCGCCAGCAGTCAGGAGGCGGGGACAGGGTCCTACGAGCAGTACTTC.

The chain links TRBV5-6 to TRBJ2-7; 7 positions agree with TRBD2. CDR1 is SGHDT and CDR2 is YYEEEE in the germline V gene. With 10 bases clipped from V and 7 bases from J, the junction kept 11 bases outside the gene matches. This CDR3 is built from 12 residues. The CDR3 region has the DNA TGTGCCTCCGCCGGGGGGTTTAGGGAGCAGTACTTC. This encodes CASAGGFREQYF.

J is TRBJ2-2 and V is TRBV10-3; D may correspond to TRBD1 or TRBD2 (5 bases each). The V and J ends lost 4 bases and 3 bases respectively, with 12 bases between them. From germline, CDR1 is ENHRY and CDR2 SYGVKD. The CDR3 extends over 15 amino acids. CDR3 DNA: TGTGCCATCAGTGTGTCGGGGCCCTACACCGGGGAGCTGTTTTTT. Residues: CAISVSGPYTGELFF.

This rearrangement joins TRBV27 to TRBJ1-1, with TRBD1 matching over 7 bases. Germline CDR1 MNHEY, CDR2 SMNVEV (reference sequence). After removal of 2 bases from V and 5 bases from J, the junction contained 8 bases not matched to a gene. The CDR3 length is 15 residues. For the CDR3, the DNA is TGTGCCAGCAGTTTAAGCCCAGGGGGTTGGACTGAAGCTTTCTTT. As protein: CASSLSPGGWTEAFF.